This TCR beta chain appears in the sequencing data of a study of blood T cell repertoires in COVID-19 (dated by TCRdb to the early 2020s). With regard to the full study: Collaborator samples came from the United States, Italy and Spain and covered acute and convalescent phases of COVID-19. The material from the prospective study consisted of cDNA or gDNA derived from T cells, B-cell-depleted T cells, or PBMCs. Subjects who had been exposed to COVID-19, were actively infected with it, or had recovered from it provided the deeply sampled blood TCRbeta repertoires that made up the dataset. The repertoires were released in a freely available public database intended as a resource for research on the immune response to SARS-CoV-2. Samples were obtained from the ongoing ImmuneRACE study (first 160 participants) and from about 1,300 subjects provided by 6 global collaborators. A de-identified subject ID, COVID-19 status, age in years and sex were almost always included in the sample metadata. HLA class I and class II types, where available, came from metadata supplied by the sample provider rather than from assay-based typing. What the work shows at the level of the full study, not this receptor alone: Clinical and demographic metadata were provided uncurated, with the amount varying by source and participant.

TCRbeta CDR3 regions were amplified from genomic DNA by means of the immunoSEQ Assay, a bias-controlled multiplex PCR. The source study handled its data this way. Within the assay, amplification of reference gene primers was used to estimate how many nucleated cells each sample contained. To quantify the absolute abundance of each unique TCRbeta CDR3 rearrangement, sequence reads were collapsed and filtered. For each sample, productive Simpson clonality was calculated as the square root of Simpson's diversity index across productive rearrangements. In its TCRdb copy, this immuneACCESS table keeps in-frame sequences only and misses some clones. Where compared with another copy, unresolved V genes explain less than half of these, and the others have no known cause. V and J calls and clone size follow that table, whereas D and trimming were derived from the DNA. This sample comprises 230,000 or so clones, approximately 92% of them detected only once. Approximately 4.6% of the sample lies in the top ten.

A second Seattle source provided samples from volunteer blood donors who had recovered from COVID-19. Each collaborating institution followed its own protocols to collect whole blood in K2EDTA tubes. For TCRbeta analysis, collaborator samples were shipped as frozen whole blood, as isolated PBMCs, or as DNA extracted from either sample type. Remarks on this clone: The specificity of this receptor is unknown. The input lacks base qualities; no much larger clone sits a single base away.

Trimming at the junction amounts to 6 bases on V and 6 bases on J, and the germline ends lie 16 bases apart. Inclusive of the bounding cysteine and phenylalanine, the CDR3 is 14 residues long. CDR3 DNA only is kept here, 42 bases in frame from base 1. The germline V gene yields MRHNA for CDR1 and SNTAGT for CDR2. This chain joins TRBV6-4 to TRBJ2-3; the D gene is perhaps TRBD2, on 6 matching bases. This clonotype originated in a woman in her 40s who had recovered from COVID-19. The sample consisted of peripheral blood. The base sequence is TGTGCCAGCAGCGGAGGGACTGGGGGGGATACGCAGTATTTT. Its protein reads: CASSGGTGGDTQYF.